These 17 T cell receptor beta chains were all obtained from the same sample, sequenced in a study of CD8+ T cells in alopecia areata. RNA was extracted and reverse transcribed into cDNA as the sequencing template. Sequencing was performed with immunoSEQ multiplex PCR; in TCRdb, only in-frame clones are kept and a portion is missing. The table includes 100,000 to 150,000 clones, 49% detected once. This specimen was CD8+ T cells sorted from blood, taken at week 0. The receptors were gathered from a human donor with alopecia areata.

The rearrangement joins TRBV30 to TRBJ2-1; D is perhaps TRBD1 (5 bases). The germline V gene has CDR1 GTSNPN and CDR2 SVGIG (reference sequence). This CDR3 contains 15 residues. Trimming took off 2 bases at V and 7 bases at J, with 18 bases between the two ends. The CDR3 coding sequence is TGTGCCTGGAGTCTTACTAAGGGGTTTGGAAATGAGCAGTTCTTC. Its translation is CAWSLTKGFGNEQFF. Full variable domain (outside the CDR3, taken from reference TRBV30 and TRBJ2-1): SQTIHQWPATLVQPVGSPLSLECTVEGTSNPNLYWYRQAAGRGLQLLFYSVGIGQISSEVPQNLSASRPQDRQFILSSKKLLLSDSGFYLCAWSLTKGFGNEQFFGPGTRLTVL.

This clone was recorded a few times. The V gene is TRBV29-1, the J gene TRBJ2-1; D unresolved. The CDR3 consists of 15 residues. V dropped 6 bases and J dropped 4 bases, with 19 bases sitting between them. CDR1 SQVTM and CDR2 ANQGSEA come from the germline V gene. The CDR3 nucleotides read TGCAGCGTGGGCCCCACTGGGATAGTATACAATGAGCAGTTCTTC. It encodes CSVGPTGIVYNEQFF.

The CDR3: CASGGNEQYF. CDR3 nucleotides: TGTGCCAGCGGAGGGAACGAGCAGTACTTC. V is TRBV5-6 and J is TRBJ2-7; tentatively, D is TRBD2 (6 bases). The CDR3 sequence is 10 residues long. Germline V gene sequence: CDR1 SGHDT, CDR2 YYEEEE. Trimming pared 7 bases from V and 5 bases from J, leaving 7 bases between.

The V gene is TRBV6-1, the J gene TRBJ2-1; D is ambiguous. V shed 1 base and J shed 8 bases, with 9 bases lying between them. CDR1 and CDR2 from the germline V gene are MNHNS and SASEGT. The CDR3 is 13 residues long. The CDR3 nucleotides read TGTGCCAGCAGTGAAGGAGTAGAGGATGAGCAGTTCTTC. The encoded protein is CASSEGVEDEQFF.

This clone turned up a few times. V usage is TRBV23-1 and J usage is TRBJ1-1; D perhaps matches TRBD1 (5 bases). TRBV23-1 is given ORF status, its function remaining uncertain. This CDR3 comprises 18 residues. V was cut by 8 bases and J by 4 bases, with 29 bases left in between. CDR3 nucleotide sequence: TGCGCCAGCGATCCCGATCCAGGGCTGGGTTTTTTAGCCACTGAAGCTTTCTTT. Amino acid sequence: CASDPDPGLGFLATEAFF.

This clone was counted between two and nine times. The V and J genes are TRBV2 and TRBJ2-7; 11 positions agree with TRBD2. In germline, CDR1 is SNHLY, CDR2 FYNNEI. The CDR3 extends over 14 amino acids. Losses at the gene ends were 7 bases for V and 2 bases for J; bases not matched to a gene: 4. The CDR3 DNA reads as TGTGCCAGCATTCCTAGCGGGGGGACCTACGAGCAGTACTTC. Its protein product is CASIPSGGTYEQYF.

This chain connects TRBV7-9 to TRBJ2-1; D is ambiguous. The V end was cut by 3 bases, the J end by 7 bases, with 7 bases between. Germline loops: CDR1 SEHNR, CDR2 FQNEAQ (reference sequence). CDR3 length equals 12 residues. The CDR3: CASSFSGNEQFF. For the CDR3, the DNA is TGTGCCAGCAGCTTTTCGGGTAATGAGCAGTTCTTC.

This chain uses TRBV9 with TRBJ2-5; D is undetermined. Germline V gene data show CDR1 as SGDLS and CDR2 as YYNGEE. Trimming pared 0 bases from V and 0 bases from J, leaving 6 bases between. The CDR3 sequence is 14 residues long. This CDR3 is CASSVDNNQETQYF. CDR3 bases: TGTGCCAGCAGCGTAGATAATAACCAAGAGACCCAGTACTTC.

This clone is medium-sized (0.01 to 0.1%) within its sample. The chain employs TRBV6-1 and TRBJ1-6; D gene ambiguous. From germline, CDR1 is MNHNS and CDR2 SASEGT. The CDR3 covers 12 residues. The V and J ends lost 6 bases and 4 bases respectively, with 4 bases between them. This CDR3 reads CASRQYNSPLHF. The CDR3 bases are TGTGCCAGCAGACAATATAATTCACCCCTCCACTTT.

J is TRBJ1-2 and V is TRBV5-6; D may be TRBD1 (6 bases). This CDR3 spans 13 amino acids. V gave up 2 bases and J gave up 4 bases, with 9 bases separating them. CDR1 is SGHDT, CDR2 YYEEEE, per germline. In DNA, the CDR3 is TGTGCCAGCAGCTTAGGCAGGGGCTATGGCTACACCTTC. Translation gives CASSLGRGYGYTF.

The V call is TRBV27, the J call TRBJ1-5, with D hard to call. This CDR3 spans 15 amino acids. V shed 4 bases and J shed 0 bases, with 10 bases lying between them. CDR1 is MNHEY and CDR2 is SMNVEV in the germline V gene (reference sequence). The DNA for the CDR3 is TGTGCCAGCAGTTCGGACGGGGATAGCAATCAGCCCCAGCATTTT. It is translated as CASSSDGDSNQPQHF.

This clone has a handful of counts. The chain combines TRBV14 with TRBJ2-3, with a possible D match to TRBD1 (6 bases). Trimming left V 0 bases short and J 5 bases short, with 9 bases between. Germline CDR1 SGHDN, CDR2 FVKESK. The CDR3 contains 14 residues. CDR3 bases: TGTGCCAGCAGCCAAGATGGGGGCGTAGATACGCAGTATTTT. As protein: CASSQDGGVDTQYF.

This chain links TRBV5-4 with TRBJ2-7; TRBD1 matches at 7 bases. Trimming took 4 bases from V and 5 from J; bases not matched to a gene: 12. The CDR3 is 15 residues long. Germline CDR1 reads SGHNT; CDR2 reads YYREEE (reference sequence). In nucleotides, the CDR3 is TGTGCCAGCAGCAGAGACAGGGACGTAATCCACGAGCAGTACTTC. It specifies CASSRDRDVIHEQYF.

The chain combines TRBV20-1 with TRBJ2-3; D is uncertain. CDR1 is DFQATT and CDR2 is SNEGSKA in the germline V gene (reference sequence). Trimming took 6 bases from V and 6 from J, leaving 7 bases between them. This CDR3 has 10 amino acids. In DNA form, the CDR3 reads TGCAGTGCGCCTTTGGATACGCAGTATTTT. Protein sequence: CSAPLDTQYF.

This chain links TRBV4-1 with TRBJ1-5; TRBD1 agrees at 7 bases. The CDR3 is 16 residues long. The V and J ends lost 2 bases and 0 bases, in that order; junction bases with no gene match: 4. The germline CDR1 and CDR2 sequences are MGHRA and YSYEKL. The CDR3 spells CASSQRDRDSNQPQHF. In DNA form, the CDR3 reads TGCGCCAGCAGCCAACGAGACAGGGATAGCAATCAGCCCCAGCATTTT.

This clone was seen a few times. The chain carries TRBV6-6 and TRBJ1-1; no clear D. CDR1 is MNHNY, CDR2 SVGAGI, per germline (reference sequence). The V end was cut by 8 bases, the J end by 2 bases, with 12 bases between. CDR3 length: 13 amino acids. The CDR3 sequence: CASYKARNTEAFF. The CDR3 bases are TGTGCCAGCTATAAGGCCCGAAACACTGAAGCTTTCTTT.

The rearrangement joins TRBV19 to TRBJ2-1, with a weak D call TRBD2 (5 bases). The CDR3 consists of 15 residues. Germline CDR1 and CDR2: LNHDA and SQIVND (reference sequence). V was clipped by 7 bases and J by 0 bases, with 13 bases between them. CDR3 DNA sequence: TGTGCCAGTACCGTCGGGGAGAGCTCCTACAATGAGCAGTTCTTC. It codes for CASTVGESSYNEQFF. Drawing the rest from reference TRBV19 and TRBJ2-1, the complete variable domain is DGGITQSPKYLFRKEGQNVTLSCEQNLNHDAMYWYRQDPGQGLRLIYYSQIVNDFQKGDIAEGYSVSREKKESFPLTVTSAQKNPTAFYLCASTVGESSYNEQFFGPGTRLTVL.